This TCR beta chain was sequenced during a study of post-analysis software for immune sequencing data. Findings and limits, study-wide: The normalized Chao1 diversity of multiple sclerosis patients was significantly lower than that of controls. When patients were compared with controls, 4 or 5 TRBV segments were more frequent, TRBV5-6, TRBV5-1 and TRBV20-1 among them. Samples from a shared batch, those prepared together, strongly co-clustered by F measure.

About this clonotype itself: Its specificity is unknown.

The CDR3 runs to 16 residues. The germline CDR1 and CDR2 sequences are SGHTA and FQGNSA. cDNA libraries of TCR beta carried unique molecular identifiers. Input amounts of about 0.85 to 11 million T cells were used. These gave around 500,000 cDNA molecules, so each molecule approximated one T cell. TCRdb redid the calling of the PCR reads with MiXCR, one entry per CDR3 protein. The sample yields about 400,000 distinct CDR3 sequences, around 33% seen once. Source material: blood. The sequence came from a girl aged 10-17 years with multiple sclerosis. This chain joins TRBV7-2 and TRBJ2-7; 12 nucleotides align to TRBD2. The J call may not be correct, given that the DNA end is closer to TRBJ2-5. CDR3 amino acids: CASSPGLAGPPETQYF. The CDR3, as DNA: TGTGCCAGCAGCCCAGGACTAGCGGGGCCGCCAGAGACCCAGTACTTC.